Reported below is one T cell receptor beta chain. What it recognizes is unknown. The sample is drawn from a study of T cell responses to AZD1222 COVID-19 vaccine. Study results and limitations: Repertoires were sampled only after the peak T cell response. Clonal diversity was possibly underestimated, and white British individuals and females predominated among donors. Spike-specific TCR breadth and depth were elevated following two AZD1222 doses.

This CDR3 comprises 15 residues. Trimming removed 5 bases from V and 4 bases from J, with 17 bases in between. Germline CDR1 and CDR2: MRHNA and SNTAGT. Data came from immunoSEQ multiplex PCR; TCRdb stores just in-frame clones and leaves some out. The table lists some 130,000 clones, around 90% of them singletons. The material sequenced was peripheral blood, taken on day 0 of MenACWY control vaccination. This TCR was sampled from an adult in good health. V and J are TRBV6-4 and TRBJ1-2, with a tentative D call TRBD1 (6 bases). The DNA of the CDR3 is TGTGCCAGCAGTCGGAACAGGGAAGGGACCTATGGCTACACCTTC. It is translated as CASSRNREGTYGYTF.